Below, one T cell receptor beta chain is given with its context. This sequence may be a read error, since a much larger clone differs from it by one base. Since the CDR3 does not end with the conserved phenylalanine or tryptophan, this likely comes from a read error. This sample is part of a study of tumor-infiltrating lymphocytes in oesophageal squamous cell carcinoma. Germline CDR1 reads ENHRY; CDR2 reads SYGVKD. Trimming shortened V by 0 bases and J by 6 bases, and 8 bases separated the two germline ends. CDR3 length equals 14 residues. MiXCR was run by TCRdb on the PCR reads, yielding one entry per CDR3 protein. The data hold under 6,500 distinct CDR3 sequences, with roughly 15% observed a single time.

This receptor was obtained from a male donor with esophageal squamous cell carcinoma. The specimen was normal esophageal tissue next to the tumor. The V call is TRBV10-3, the J call TRBJ2-2, with a tentative D call TRBD1 (6 bases). CDR3 loop: CAISESNRAGELFC. CDR3 nucleotides: TGTGCCATCAGTGAGTCCAACAGGGCCGGGGAGCTGTTTTGT.